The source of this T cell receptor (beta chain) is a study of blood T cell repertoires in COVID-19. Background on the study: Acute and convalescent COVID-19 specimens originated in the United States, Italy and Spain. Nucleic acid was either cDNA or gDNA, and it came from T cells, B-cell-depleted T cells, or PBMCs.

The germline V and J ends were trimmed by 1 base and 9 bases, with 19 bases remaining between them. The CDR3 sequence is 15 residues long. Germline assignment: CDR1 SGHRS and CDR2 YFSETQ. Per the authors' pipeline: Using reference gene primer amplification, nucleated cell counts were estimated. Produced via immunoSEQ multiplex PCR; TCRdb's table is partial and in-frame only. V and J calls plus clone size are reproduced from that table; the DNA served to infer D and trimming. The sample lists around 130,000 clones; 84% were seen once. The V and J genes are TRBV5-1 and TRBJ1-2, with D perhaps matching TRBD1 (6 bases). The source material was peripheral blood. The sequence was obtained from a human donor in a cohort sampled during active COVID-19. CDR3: CASSLTTGTPRSYTF. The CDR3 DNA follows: TGCGCCAGCAGCTTGACAACCGGGACACCAAGGAGCTACACCTTC.